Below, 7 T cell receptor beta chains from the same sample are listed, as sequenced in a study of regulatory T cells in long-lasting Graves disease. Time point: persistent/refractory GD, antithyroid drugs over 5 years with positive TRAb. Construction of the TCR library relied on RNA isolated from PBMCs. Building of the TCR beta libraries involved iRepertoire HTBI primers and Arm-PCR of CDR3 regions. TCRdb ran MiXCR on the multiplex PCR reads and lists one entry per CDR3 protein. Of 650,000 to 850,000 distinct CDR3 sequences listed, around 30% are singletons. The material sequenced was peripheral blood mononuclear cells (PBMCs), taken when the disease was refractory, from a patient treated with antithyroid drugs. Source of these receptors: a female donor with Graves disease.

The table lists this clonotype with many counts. This CDR3 is CAITATGKTYEQYF. In DNA, the CDR3 is TGTGCCATCACCGCGACAGGGAAAACCTACGAGCAGTACTTC. The V gene is TRBV28, the J gene TRBJ2-7, with 7 bases lining up with TRBD1. Unmatched junction bases numbered 11, after V lost 10 bases and J lost 2 bases. CDR1 MDHEN and CDR2 SYDVKM come from the germline V gene. The CDR3 is made up of 14 amino acids.

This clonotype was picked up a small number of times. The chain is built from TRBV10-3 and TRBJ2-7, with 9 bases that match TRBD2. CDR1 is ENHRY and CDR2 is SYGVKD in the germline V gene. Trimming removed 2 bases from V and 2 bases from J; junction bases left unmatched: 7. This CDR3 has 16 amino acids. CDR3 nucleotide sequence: TGTGCCATCAGTGAGCTAGCGGGGCCGGTCCCCTACGAGCAGTACTTC. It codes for CAISELAGPVPYEQYF.

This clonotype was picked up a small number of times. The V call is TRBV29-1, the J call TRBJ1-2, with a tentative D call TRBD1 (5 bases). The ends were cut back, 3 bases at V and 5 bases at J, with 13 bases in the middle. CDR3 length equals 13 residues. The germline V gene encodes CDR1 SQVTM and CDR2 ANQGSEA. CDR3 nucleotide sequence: TGCAGCGTTGAGACCGGGACGGAGTATGGCTACACCTTC. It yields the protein CSVETGTEYGYTF.

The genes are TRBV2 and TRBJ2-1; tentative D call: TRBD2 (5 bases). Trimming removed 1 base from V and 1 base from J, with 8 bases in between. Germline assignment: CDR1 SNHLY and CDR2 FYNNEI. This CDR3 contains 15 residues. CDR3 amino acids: CASSEGGLSYNEQFF. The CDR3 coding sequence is TGTGCCAGCAGTGAAGGCGGGCTTTCCTACAATGAGCAGTTCTTC.

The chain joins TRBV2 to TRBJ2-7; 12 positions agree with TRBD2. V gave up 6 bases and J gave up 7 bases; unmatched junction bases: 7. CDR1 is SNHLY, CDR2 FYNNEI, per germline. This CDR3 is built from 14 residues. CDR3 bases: TGTGCCAGCAGGGTTGGACTAGCGGGAAGGGAGCAGTACTTC. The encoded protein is CASRVGLAGREQYF.

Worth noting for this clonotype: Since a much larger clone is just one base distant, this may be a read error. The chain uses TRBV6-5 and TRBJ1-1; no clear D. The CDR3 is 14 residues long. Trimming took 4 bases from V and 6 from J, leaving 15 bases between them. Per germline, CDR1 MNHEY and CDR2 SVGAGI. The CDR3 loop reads CASSWKRYNAEAFF. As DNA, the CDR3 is TGTGCCAGCAGTTGGAAAAGGTACAACGCTGAAGCTTTCTTT.

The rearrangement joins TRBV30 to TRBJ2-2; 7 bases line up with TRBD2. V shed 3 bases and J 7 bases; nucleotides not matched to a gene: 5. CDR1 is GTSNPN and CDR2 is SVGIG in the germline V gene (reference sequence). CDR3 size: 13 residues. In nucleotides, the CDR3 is TGTGCCTGGAGCGCGGGAGTGGTCGGGGAGCTGTTTTTT. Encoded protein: CAWSAGVVGELFF. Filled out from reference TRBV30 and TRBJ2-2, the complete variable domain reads SQTIHQWPATLVQPVGSPLSLECTVEGTSNPNLYWYRQAAGRGLQLLFYSVGIGQISSEVPQNLSASRPQDRQFILSSKKLLLSDSGFYLCAWSAGVVGELFFGEGSRLTVL.